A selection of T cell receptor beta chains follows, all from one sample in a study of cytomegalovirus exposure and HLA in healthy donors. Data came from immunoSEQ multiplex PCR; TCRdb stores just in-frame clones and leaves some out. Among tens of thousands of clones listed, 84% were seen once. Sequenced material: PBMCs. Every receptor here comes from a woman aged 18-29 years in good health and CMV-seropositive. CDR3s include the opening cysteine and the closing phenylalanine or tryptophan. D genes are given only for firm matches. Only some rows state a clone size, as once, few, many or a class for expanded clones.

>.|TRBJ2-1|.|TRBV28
TGTGCCAGCAGTCCGGAGAGCCGTTACAATGAGCAGTTCTTC
CASSPESRYNEQFF
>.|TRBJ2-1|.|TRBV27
TGTGCCAGCAGTCGAACTAGGAACAATGAGCAGTTCTTC
CASSRTRNNEQFF
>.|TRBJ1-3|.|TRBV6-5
TGTGCCAGCAGTTACTCGAGGACACCTGGAAACACCATATATTTT
CASSYSRTPGNTIYF
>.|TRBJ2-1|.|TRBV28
TGTGCCAGCAAGGGGGTGCTAATGGGAAATGAGCAGTTCTTC
CASKGVLMGNEQFF
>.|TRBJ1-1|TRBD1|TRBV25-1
TGTGCCAGCAGTGATTTGGGACAGGGCGAGGGGACTGAAGCTTTCTTT
CASSDLGQGEGTEAFF
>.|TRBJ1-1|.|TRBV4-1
TGCGCCAGCAGCCAAGGAGAGGTCGCCGGAGCTTTCTTT
CASSQGEVAGAFF
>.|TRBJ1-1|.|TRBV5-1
TGCGCCAGCAGCCCGGGACACCAGAACACTGAAGCTTTCTTT
CASSPGHQNTEAFF
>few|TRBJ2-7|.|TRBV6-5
TGTGCCAGCAGTTACTTTCCAGGGTCCGAGCAGTACTTC
CASSYFPGSEQYF
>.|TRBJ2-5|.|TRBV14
TGTGCCAGCAGCCAACGAGAGACCCAGTACTTC
CASSQRETQYF
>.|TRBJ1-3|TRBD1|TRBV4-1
TGCGCCAGCAGCCAAGATGCTATCCGGACAGGGGGAAACACCATATATTTT
CASSQDAIRTGGNTIYF
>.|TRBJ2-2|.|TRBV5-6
TGTGCCAGCAGCCCCGACTCCGAAGGGGGCGGGGAGCTGTTTTTT
CASSPDSEGGGELFF
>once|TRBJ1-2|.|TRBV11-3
TGTGCCAGCAGCCACATATGGAGGGCGGCGGTTCGTTTC
CASSHIWRAAVRF
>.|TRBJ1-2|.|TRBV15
TGTGCCACCAGCAGAGATCGGGTCGGGTTAGGCTATGGCTACACCTTC
CATSRDRVGLGYGYTF
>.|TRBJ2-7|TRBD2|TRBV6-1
TGTGCCAGCAGTTCTGGGGGGGGATTCTACGAGCAGTACTTC
CASSSGGGFYEQYF
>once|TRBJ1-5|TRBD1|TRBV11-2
TGTGCCAGCAGCCTCGACAGGGGTAGTCAGCCCCAGCATTTT
CASSLDRGSQPQHF
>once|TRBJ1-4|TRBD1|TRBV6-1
TGTGCCAGCAGTACCGGGACAGGGGAGGTCGAAAAACTGTTTTTT
CASSTGTGEVEKLFF
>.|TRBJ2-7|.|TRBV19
TGTGCCAGTAGTATGCAGACACTTAACTCCTACGAGCAGTACTTC
CASSMQTLNSYEQYF
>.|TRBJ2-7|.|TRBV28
TGTGCCAGCAGTTTATCCCTCGAGCTAGCACCCTACGAGCAGTACTTC
CASSLSLELAPYEQYF
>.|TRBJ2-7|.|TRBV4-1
TGCGCCAGCAGCCAAACGTCTGATCCCAGCTACGAGCAGTACTTC
CASSQTSDPSYEQYF
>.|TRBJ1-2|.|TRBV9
TGTGCCAGCAGCGTATCCGGCAGACTGACTAACTATGGCTACACCTTC
CASSVSGRLTNYGYTF
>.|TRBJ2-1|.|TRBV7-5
TGTGCCAGAAGCACCTTGCGAGGGGGGGCCTACAATGAGCAGTTCTTC
CARSTLRGGAYNEQFF
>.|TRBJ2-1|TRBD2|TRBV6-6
TGTGCCAGCACTCAGGCTAGCGGGAGTGTCTGGTCGTTCTTC
CASTQASGSVWSFF
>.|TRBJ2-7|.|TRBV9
TGTGCCAGCAGCTCGACCGCGACTGGATCCTACGAGCAGTACTTC
CASSSTATGSYEQYF
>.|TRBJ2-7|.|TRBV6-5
TGTGCCAGCAGTTCTAACAGAGAGCAGTACTTC
CASSSNREQYF
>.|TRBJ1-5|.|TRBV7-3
TGTGCCAGCAGCTTAGGGGAGAATCAGCCCCAGCATTTT
CASSLGENQPQHF
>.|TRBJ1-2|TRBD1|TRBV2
TGTGCCAGCAGAGCCGGGACAGGACTGGGAGGGAACACCTTC
CASRAGTGLGGNTF